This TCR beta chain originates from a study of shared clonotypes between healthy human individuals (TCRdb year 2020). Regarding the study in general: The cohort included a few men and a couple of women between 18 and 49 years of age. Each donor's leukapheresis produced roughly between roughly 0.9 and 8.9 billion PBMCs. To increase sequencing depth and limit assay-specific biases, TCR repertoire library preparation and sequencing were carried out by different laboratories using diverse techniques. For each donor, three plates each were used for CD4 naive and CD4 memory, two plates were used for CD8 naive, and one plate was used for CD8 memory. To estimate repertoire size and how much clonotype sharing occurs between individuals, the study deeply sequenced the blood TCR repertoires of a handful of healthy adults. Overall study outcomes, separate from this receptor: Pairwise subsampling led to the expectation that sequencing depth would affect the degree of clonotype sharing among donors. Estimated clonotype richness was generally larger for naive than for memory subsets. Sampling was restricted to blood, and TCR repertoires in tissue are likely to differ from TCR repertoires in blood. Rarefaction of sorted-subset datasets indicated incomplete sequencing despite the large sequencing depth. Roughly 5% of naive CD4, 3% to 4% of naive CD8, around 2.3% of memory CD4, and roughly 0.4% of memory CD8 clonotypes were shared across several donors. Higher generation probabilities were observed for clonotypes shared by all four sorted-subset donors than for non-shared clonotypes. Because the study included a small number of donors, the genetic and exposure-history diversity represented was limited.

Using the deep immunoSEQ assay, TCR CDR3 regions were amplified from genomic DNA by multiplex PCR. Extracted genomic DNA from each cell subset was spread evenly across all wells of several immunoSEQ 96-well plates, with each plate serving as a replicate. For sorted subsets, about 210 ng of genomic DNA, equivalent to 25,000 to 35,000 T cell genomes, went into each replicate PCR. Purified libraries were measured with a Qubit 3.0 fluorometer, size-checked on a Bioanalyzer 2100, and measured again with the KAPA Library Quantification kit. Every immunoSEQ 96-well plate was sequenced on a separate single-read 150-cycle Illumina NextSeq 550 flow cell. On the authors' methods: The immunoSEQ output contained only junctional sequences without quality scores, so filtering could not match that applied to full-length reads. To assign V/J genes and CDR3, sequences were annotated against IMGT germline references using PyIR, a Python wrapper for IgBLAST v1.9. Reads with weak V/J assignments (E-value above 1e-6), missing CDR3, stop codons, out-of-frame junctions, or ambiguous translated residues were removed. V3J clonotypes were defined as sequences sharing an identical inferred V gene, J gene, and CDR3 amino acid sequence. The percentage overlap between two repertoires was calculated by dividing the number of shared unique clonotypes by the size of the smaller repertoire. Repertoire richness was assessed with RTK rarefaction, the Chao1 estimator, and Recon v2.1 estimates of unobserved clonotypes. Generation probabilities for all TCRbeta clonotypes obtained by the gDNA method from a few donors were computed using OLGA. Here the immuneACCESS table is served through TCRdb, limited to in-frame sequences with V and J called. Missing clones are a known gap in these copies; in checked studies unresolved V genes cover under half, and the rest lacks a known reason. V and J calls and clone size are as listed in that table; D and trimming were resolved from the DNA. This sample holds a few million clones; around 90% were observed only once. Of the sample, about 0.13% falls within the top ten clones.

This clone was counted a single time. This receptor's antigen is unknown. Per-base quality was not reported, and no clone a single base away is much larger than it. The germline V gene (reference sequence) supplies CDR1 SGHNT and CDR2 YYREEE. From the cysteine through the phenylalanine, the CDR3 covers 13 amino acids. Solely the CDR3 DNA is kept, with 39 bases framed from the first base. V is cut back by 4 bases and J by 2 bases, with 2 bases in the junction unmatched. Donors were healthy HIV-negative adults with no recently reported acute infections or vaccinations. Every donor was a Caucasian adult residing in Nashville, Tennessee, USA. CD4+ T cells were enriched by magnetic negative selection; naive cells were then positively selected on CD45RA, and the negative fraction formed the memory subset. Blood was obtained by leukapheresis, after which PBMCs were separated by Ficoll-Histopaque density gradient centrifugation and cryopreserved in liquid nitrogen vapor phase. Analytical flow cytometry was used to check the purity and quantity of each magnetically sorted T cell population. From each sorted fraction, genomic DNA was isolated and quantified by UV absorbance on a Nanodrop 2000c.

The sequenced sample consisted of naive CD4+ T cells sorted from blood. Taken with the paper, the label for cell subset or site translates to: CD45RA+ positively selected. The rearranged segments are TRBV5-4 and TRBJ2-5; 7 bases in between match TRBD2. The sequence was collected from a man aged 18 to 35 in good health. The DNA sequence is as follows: TGTGCCAGCAGCCGGGACTATCAAGAGACCCAGTACTTC. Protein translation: CASSRDYQETQYF.